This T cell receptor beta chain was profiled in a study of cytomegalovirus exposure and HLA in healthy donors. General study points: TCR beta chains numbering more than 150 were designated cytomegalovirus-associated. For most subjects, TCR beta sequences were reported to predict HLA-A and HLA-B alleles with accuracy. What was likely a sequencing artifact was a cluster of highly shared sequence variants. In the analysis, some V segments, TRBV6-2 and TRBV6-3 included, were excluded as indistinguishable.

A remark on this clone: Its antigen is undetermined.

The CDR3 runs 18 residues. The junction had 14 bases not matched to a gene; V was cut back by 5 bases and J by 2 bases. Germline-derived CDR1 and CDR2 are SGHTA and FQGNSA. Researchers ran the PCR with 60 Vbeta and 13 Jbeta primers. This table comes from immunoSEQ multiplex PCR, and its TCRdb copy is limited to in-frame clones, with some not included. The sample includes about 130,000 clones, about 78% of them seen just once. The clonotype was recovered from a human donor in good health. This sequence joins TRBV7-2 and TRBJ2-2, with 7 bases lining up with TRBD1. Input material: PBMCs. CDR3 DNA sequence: TGTGCCAGCAGCGAACCGCGGACAGGCGTTATTAACACCGGGGAGCTGTTTTTT. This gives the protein CASSEPRTGVINTGELFF.